These 31 T cell receptor beta chains originate from one sample sequenced in a study of tumor-infiltrating lymphocytes in primary liver carcinoma. The authors took blood RNA from unsorted whole blood and also extracted germline DNA. Using a constant-region primer together with ProtoScript II reverse transcriptase, TCR beta cDNA was made from around 500 ng of total RNA. Slightly modified ARM-PCR served as the procedure for the TCR beta libraries. These libraries came from three rounds of nested multiplex PCR. Investigators reported that the first two PCR rounds, at 10 to 11 cycles each, used TRBV1-TRBV30 forward primers with a C-beta reverse primer. Using its own MiXCR run on the multiplex PCR reads, TCRdb lists one record per CDR3 protein. The sample includes 300,000 to 400,000 distinct CDR3 sequences, less than 65% seen only once; the top ten take roughly 6.5%. The specimen was peripheral blood. The receptors were gathered from a man between 35 and 55 years old with primary liver carcinoma and hepatitis B virus infection.

This clonotype appeared once. At one of its ends the junction is not consistent with the germline gene, which may arise from a read error. V is TRBV6-2 or TRBV6-3 and J is TRBJ2-7; TRBD2 matches 9 bases. This CDR3 has 19 residues. The germline gives CDR1 MNHEY, CDR2 SVGEGT. CDR3 protein: CASSYSKVTGGRARYKQYF. Here the CDR3 DNA reads TGTGCCAGCAGTTACTCGAAGGTGACTGGCGGGAGGGCCCGCTACAAGCAGTACTTC.

The chain employs TRBV30 and TRBJ2-1, with D unresolved. The CDR3 totals 12 residues. Per germline, CDR1 GTSNPN and CDR2 SVGIG (reference sequence). Trimming pared 2 bases from V and 12 bases from J, leaving 14 bases between. CDR3 loop: CAWSIGPNRQFF. CDR3 coding DNA: TGTGCCTGGAGTATTGGGCCCAATCGGCAGTTCTTC.

This clonotype came up many times. J is TRBJ1-5 and V is TRBV11-2; perhaps TRBD1 as D (5 bases). The CDR3 sequence is 14 residues long. The germline V gene has CDR1 SGHAT and CDR2 FQNNGV. V lost 5 bases, J lost 7 bases, and 15 bases lay in between. For the CDR3, the DNA is TGTGCCAGCAGCCGGGGGGGGGGAGAGCAGCCCCAGCATTTT. This translates into CASSRGGGEQPQHF.

This clonotype was counted at least ten times. The chain uses TRBV4-2 and TRBJ1-2; 7 bases match TRBD1. This CDR3 spans 13 amino acids. Trimming took 4 bases from V and 8 from J; bases not matched to a gene: 7. Germline CDR1 reads LGHNA; CDR2 reads YNFKEQ. The CDR3 coding sequence is TGTGCCAGCAGCCGAACCTACAGGGGCGGCTACACCTTC. Amino acids: CASSRTYRGGYTF.

This clonotype was found a few times. V usage is TRBV6-4 and J usage is TRBJ1-5; TRBD1 matches 8 bases. CDR3 length: 16 residues. J gave up 0 bases and V 5 bases, and 6 bases lay outside the gene matches. Germline CDR1 and CDR2: MRHNA and SNTAGT. The CDR3 DNA sequence: TGTGCCAGCAGTTACAGGGGGGGCGGTAGCAATCAGCCCCAGCATTTT. Amino acids: CASSYRGGGSNQPQHF.

The chain combines TRBV11-2 with TRBJ2-7; TRBD1 matches at 8 bases. The germline CDR1 and CDR2 sequences are SGHAT and FQNNGV. The CDR3 has 14 residues. Here the CDR3 reads CDISARTGLYEQYF. CDR3 bases: TGTGACATCAGCGCTCGGACAGGGCTGTACGAGCAGTACTTC.

This clonotype was picked up many times. The V gene is TRBV7-9, the J gene TRBJ1-2; D call uncertain. The germline V gene has CDR1 SEHNR and CDR2 FQNEAQ (reference sequence). The CDR3 length is 12 residues. V lost 1 base to trimming and J lost 3 bases, with 3 bases between them. The CDR3 reads CASSLDHYGYTF. The CDR3 bases are TGTGCCAGCAGCTTAGATCACTATGGCTACACCTTC.

On this clonotype itself: One end of the junction fails to match germline, which may point to a read error. V gene TRBV5-4 combines with J gene TRBJ1-1; the D gene is possibly TRBD1 (5 bases). CDR3 length: 13 residues. From germline, CDR1 is SGHNT and CDR2 YYREEE (reference sequence). The CDR3 reads CASSFNRGAETFF. DNA of the CDR3: TGTGCCAGCAGCTTTAACCGGGGCGCTGAAACTTTCTTT.

This clonotype was recorded many times. A much more abundant neighbour one base away suggests this may be a read error. The chain recombines TRBV11-2 with TRBJ2-5; TRBD1 agrees at 7 bases. The V gene's germline CDR1 is SGHAT and CDR2 FQNNGV. The CDR3 sequence is 16 residues long. The DNA for the CDR3 is TGTGCCAGCAGCTTAATCCGGGGCAGGGGGATGAAGACCCGGTACTTC. This encodes CASSLIRGRGMKTRYF.

Details on this clonotype: The junction shows a germline mismatch at one end, possibly a read error. The chain is built from TRBV6-6 and TRBJ2-1; TRBD2 aligns across 7 bases. Germline V gene data show CDR1 as MNHNY and CDR2 as SVGAGI (reference sequence). There are 18 residues in the CDR3. In nucleotides, the CDR3 is TGTGCCAGCAGTTACTCGTTCGGCGGGAGTACTACTAACAATGAGCAATTCTTC. Residues: CASSYSFGGSTTNNEQFF.

This clonotype was recorded once. The chain links TRBV10-2 to TRBJ1-3, with D possibly TRBD1 on 5 matching bases. CDR1 and CDR2 (germline): WSHSY, SAAADI. V lost 7 bases and J lost 0, with 16 bases in between. The CDR3 extends over 16 amino acids. CDR3 amino acids: CASIEGGVFSGNTIYF. In nucleotides, the CDR3 is TGCGCCAGCATCGAAGGAGGGGTTTTCTCTGGAAACACCATATATTTT.

The chain has TRBV11-2 and TRBJ2-7; D possibly corresponds to TRBD2 (5 bases). This CDR3 spans 16 amino acids. V gave up 1 base and J gave up 6 bases, with 19 bases separating them. Germline-derived CDR1 and CDR2 are SGHAT and FQNNGV. The DNA for the CDR3 is TGTGCCAGCAGCTTAGGCGAGGGCCAAGGGTTCGGCGAGCAGTACTTC. Translating gives CASSLGEGQGFGEQYF.

The sample holds a few counts of this clonotype. Possible read error: a much larger clone is one base away. The CDR3 nucleotides are TGTACCATCAGTGAGTCAGCGAATAGCAATCAGCCCCAGCATTTT. Translated: CTISESANSNQPQHF. The chain is built from TRBV10-3 and TRBJ1-5; D remains unclear. The CDR3 consists of 15 residues. The germline V gene has CDR1 ENHRY and CDR2 SYGVKD.

Worth noting for this clonotype: The junction does not match germline at one end; this may be a read error. The chain is built from TRBV6-5 and TRBJ2-5; D gene ambiguous. Per germline, CDR1 MNHEY and CDR2 SVGAGI. The CDR3 has 15 residues. CDR3 region: CAGSYAGYGQEIQYF. The CDR3 DNA is TGTGCCGGCAGTTATGCCGGGTATGGGCAAGAGATCCAGTACTTC.

The chain uses TRBV6-5 and TRBJ2-2; weak D call: TRBD1 (6 bases). Trimming took 2 bases from V and 0 from J, leaving 10 bases between them. Germline V gene data show CDR1 as MNHEY and CDR2 as SVGAGI. CDR3 size: 16 residues. DNA of the CDR3: TGTGCCAGCAGTTACCGGACAGTTTCGAACACCGGGGAGCTGTTTTTT. This codes for CASSYRTVSNTGELFF.

As concerns this clonotype: No conserved phenylalanine or tryptophan is present at the end of the CDR3, so a read error is the likely explanation. This sequence joins TRBV12-3 or TRBV12-4 and TRBJ2-1, with TRBD2 matching 14 bases. The CDR3 length is 16 residues. The CDR3 sequence: CVSREGQGGLAGGQFI. DNA of the CDR3: TGTGTCAGCAGGGAAGGACAGGGCGGACTAGCGGGAGGGCAGTTCATC.

As for this clonotype: With a much larger clone just one base away, this may be a read error. The rearrangement links TRBV12-3 or TRBV12-4 to TRBJ2-1; TRBD1 matches at 7 bases. The V and J ends lost 6 bases and 0 bases, in that order; junction bases with no gene match: 5. The CDR3 is 15 residues long. The DNA for the CDR3 is TGTGCCAGCAGCCACGGGACAGTCTCCTACAATGAGCAGTTCTTC. Amino acid sequence: CASSHGTVSYNEQFF.

The J gene is TRBJ2-3, the V gene TRBV28; tentative D call: TRBD1 (6 bases). CDR3 length: 14 residues. Germline V gives CDR1 MDHEN, CDR2 SYDVKM. V was shortened by 10 bases and J by 2 bases, with 16 bases between the two germline ends. The CDR3 here is CAIKWGQYTDTQYF. The CDR3 nucleotides are TGTGCCATCAAGTGGGGGCAATACACAGATACGCAGTATTTT.

For this clonotype: This may come from a read error, since a much larger clone is one base off. The chain employs TRBV12-3 or TRBV12-4 and TRBJ2-4, with 7 bases aligning to TRBD1. The ends lost 6 bases at V and 7 bases at J; junction bases unmatched: 9. This CDR3 has 14 residues. CDR3 nucleotides: TGTGCCAGCAGCCTGACAGGGCCAGTGAACATTCAGTACTTC. This gives the protein CASSLTGPVNIQYF.

Notes on this clonotype: This may stem from a read error, because a much larger clone lies one nucleotide away. V is TRBV6-2 or TRBV6-3 and J is TRBJ2-1, with D possibly TRBD2 on 5 matching bases. Trimming left V 2 bases short and J 8 bases short, with 16 bases between. This CDR3 has 15 residues. Germline assignment: CDR1 MNHEY and CDR2 SVGEGT. The CDR3 sequence: CASSYRLAGDDEQFF. In nucleotides, the CDR3 is TGTGCCAGCAGTTACAGGCTCGCGGGTGACGATGAGCAGTTCTTC.

This clonotype was counted at least ten times. This chain uses TRBV6-6 with TRBJ1-1; D unresolved. The CDR3 runs 14 residues. Looked up from germline, CDR1 is MNHNY and CDR2 is SVGAGI (reference sequence). V lost 2 bases, J lost 4 bases, and 11 bases lay in between. The CDR3 region has the DNA TGTGCCAGCAGTTACGGGGTTCTCAGCACTGAAGCTTTCTTT. Amino acids: CASSYGVLSTEAFF.

This clonotype was recorded at least ten times. The chain's CDR3 is CASSYGLANSYEQYF. Written as DNA, the CDR3 is TGTGCCAGCAGTTACGGACTAGCGAACTCCTACGAGCAGTACTTC. The J gene is TRBJ2-7, the V gene TRBV6-2 or TRBV6-3, with 9 bases identical to TRBD2. This CDR3 comprises 15 residues. CDR1 MNHEY and CDR2 SVGEGT come from the germline V gene. The J segment lost 0 bases and the V segment lost 2 bases, leaving 2 bases of the junction unmatched.

This clonotype was picked up a small number of times. One junction end disagrees with the germline gene, perhaps due to a read error. This sequence joins TRBV5-5 and TRBJ2-7; perhaps TRBD1 as D (5 bases). The germline CDR1 and CDR2 sequences are SGHKS and YYEKEE (reference sequence). The CDR3 runs 14 residues. CDR3 sequence: CASSLAGKAYEQYF. The CDR3 DNA is TGTGCTAGCAGCTTGGCAGGGAAGGCCTACGAGCAGTACTTC.

This clonotype was seen a handful of times. The chain has TRBV6-5 and TRBJ2-7, with 7 bases aligning to TRBD1. Trimming at V came to 2 bases and at J to 4 bases, leaving 8 bases not matched to a gene. Germline V gene data show CDR1 as MNHEY and CDR2 as SVGAGI. This CDR3 has 15 amino acids. The CDR3 region has the DNA TGTGCCAGCAGTTACGTCGGGACAGAGATTTACGAGCAGTACTTC. This gives the protein CASSYVGTEIYEQYF.

With regard to this clonotype: This may come from a read error, since a much larger clone is one base off. The chain is built from TRBV4-1 and TRBJ2-3, with 7 bases matching TRBD2. From germline, CDR1 is MGHRA and CDR2 YSYEKL. The CDR3 has 16 amino acids. V was pared by 3 bases and J by 3 bases, with 9 bases of the junction left unmatched. The CDR3: CASSQLTGGSTDTQYF. The CDR3 DNA follows: TGCGCCAGCAGCCAGCTAACGGGAGGTTCAACAGATACGCAGTATTTT.

Note on this clonotype: The junction departs from germline at one end; a sequencing error may be responsible. J is TRBJ2-7 and V is TRBV6-2 or TRBV6-3; a weak D match, TRBD2 (5 bases). From germline, CDR1 is MNHEY and CDR2 SVGEGT. CDR3 length: 13 amino acids. CDR3 coding DNA: TGTGCCAACAGTTACTCACGGGACTACGAGCAGTACTTC. Its translation: CANSYSRDYEQYF.

The V and J genes are TRBV5-6 and TRBJ2-5, with 7 bases aligning to TRBD1. In germline, CDR1 is SGHDT, CDR2 YYEEEE. There are 14 residues in the CDR3. J gave up 6 bases and V 4 bases, and 9 bases lay outside the gene matches. CDR3 sequence reads: CASSRQGGRKTQYF. CDR3 in DNA: TGTGCCAGCAGCCGACAGGGTGGTCGGAAGACCCAGTACTTC.

Note on this clonotype: A junction boundary mismatches the germline segment, possibly from a read error. The chain is built from TRBV11-2 and TRBJ2-1, with TRBD2 identical over 10 bases. There are 12 residues in the CDR3. CDR1 is SGHAT and CDR2 is FQNNGV in the germline V gene. This CDR3 reads CASILQLAGKLF. For the CDR3, the DNA is TGTGCCAGCATCTTACAACTAGCGGGAAAGCTCTTC.

The gene calls are TRBV6-1 and TRBJ2-7; 10 bases are shared with TRBD1. This CDR3 comprises 14 residues. From germline, CDR1 is MNHNS and CDR2 SASEGT. J was trimmed by 4 bases and V by 7 bases; bases with no gene match: 7. DNA for the CDR3: TGTGCCAGCAACGGACAGGGGGAAAGATACGAGCAGTACTTC. Translating gives CASNGQGERYEQYF.

On this clonotype: This may come from a read error, since a much larger clone is one base off. Likely a read error: the CDR3 ends without its conserved phenylalanine or tryptophan. The chain joins TRBV12-3 or TRBV12-4 to TRBJ2-2; 8 nucleotides align to TRBD1. The CDR3 spans 14 residues. Losses at the gene ends were 8 bases for V and 8 bases for J; bases not matched to a gene: 10. The CDR3, as DNA: TGTGCCAGCCGCCGGACAGGGAGCACGGGGGAGCTGTTTTTG. It yields the protein CASRRTGSTGELFL.

The rearrangement links TRBV7-9 to TRBJ2-1; 11 bases fit TRBD2. The CDR3 totals 15 residues. V gave up 3 bases and J gave up 7 bases; unmatched junction bases: 5. Per the germline V gene, CDR1 is SEHNR and CDR2 is FQNEAQ (reference sequence). CDR3 amino acids: CASSFPLAGVNEQFF. CDR3 DNA sequence: TGTGCCAGCAGCTTCCCACTAGCGGGAGTAAATGAGCAGTTCTTC.